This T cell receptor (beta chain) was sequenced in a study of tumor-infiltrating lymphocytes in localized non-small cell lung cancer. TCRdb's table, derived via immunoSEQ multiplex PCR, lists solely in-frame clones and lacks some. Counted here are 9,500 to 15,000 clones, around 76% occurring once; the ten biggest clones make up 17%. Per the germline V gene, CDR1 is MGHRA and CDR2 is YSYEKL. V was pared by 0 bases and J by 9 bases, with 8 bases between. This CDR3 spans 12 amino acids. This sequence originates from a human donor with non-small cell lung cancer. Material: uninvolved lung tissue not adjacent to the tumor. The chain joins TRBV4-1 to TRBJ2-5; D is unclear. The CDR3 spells CASSQESGPQYF. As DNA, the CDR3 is TGCGCCAGCAGCCAAGAGTCAGGTCCCCAGTACTTC.